These T cell receptor beta chains were read from a single sample in a study of blood T cell repertoires in COVID-19. TCRdb keeps only in-frame clones here, not all; method: immunoSEQ multiplex PCR. Here the sample spans 200,000 to 250,000 clones, about nine tenths being singletons. Sequences were obtained from PBMCs or T cells enriched from blood (not recorded which). These receptors originate from a woman in her 30s with acute COVID-19. Each CDR3 is given with its conserved first and last residue.

TRBV11-3	13	CASSWDSNSPLHF
TRBV4-3	11	CASSQGPGQYF
TRBV6-5	13	CASGDRGGDEQFF
TRBV27	14	CASSQQQPSTEAFF
TRBV25-1	14	CASSGAREIYEQYF
TRBV5-5	15	CASSTGTTTNEKLFF
TRBV3-1/TRBV3-2	17	CASSQDRWAAYNSPLHF
TRBV19	15	CASSHRVANTGELFF
TRBV6-5	13	CATLTRQGTEAFF
TRBV4-3	18	CASSSQTLSTGMNTEAFF
TRBV4-1	18	CASSHHPGQGRSDEKLFF
TRBV29-1	14	CSVERQGAQETQYF
TRBV7-9	14	CASSSPGQGNGYTF
TRBV27	13	CASSLLVGQPQHF
TRBV10-2	12	CASTTGSTEAFF
TRBV5-6	15	CASSPFGTGVVAQYF
TRBV7-2	16	CASDPRGGLAGNEQFF
TRBV7-2	16	CASSLDPGGNYNEQFF
TRBV10-3	14	CAISGGGGAYGYTF
TRBV5-1	14	CASSPDTTNEKLFF
TRBV19	16	CASSIRRGGLGSPLHF
TRBV5-1	13	CASREGSGNTIYF
TRBV7-6	14	CASSATRYRVGYTF
TRBV9	15	CASSLGTAPAYEQYF
TRBV2	14	CASSNRATNEKLFF
TRBV4-1	15	CASSQDPGGGEKLFF
TRBV4-3	15	CASSQEGQGIETQYF
TRBV27	14	CASSSGDRHQPQHF
TRBV24-1	13	CAASGRNTDTQYF
TRBV5-1	14	CASSLGVGDSPLHF
TRBV13	15	CASSWNRGMNTEAFF
TRBV19	15	CASATTSGGTDTQYF
TRBV7-9	14	CASSFEQGLTEAFF
TRBV5-1	14	CASSLGGQRETQYF
TRBV6-5	13	CASTRGRNTEAFF
TRBV27	16	CASSLAGGLRYNEQFF
TRBV3-1/TRBV3-2	13	CASSRTEPYGYTF
TRBV5-6	13	CASSFGHNQPQHF
TRBV6-5	13	CASFNGQRNEQYF
TRBV7-9	15	CASSSRDRDQETQYF
TRBV5-1	15	CASSLVLTGMETQYF
TRBV5-1	16	CASSAGTVPNTGELFF
TRBV5-4	15	CASTEGGGLINEQFF
TRBV5-4	14	CASSLGLEEETQYF
TRBV10-2	17	CASGIDRARGSNQPQHF
TRBV7-9	15	CASSSSGTGYGEQYF
TRBV5-6	14	CASSLERGFYGYTF
TRBV5-1	19	CASSFPGQGKGDHYNEQFF
TRBV4-3	14	CASSQSKGFTEAFF
TRBV29-1	15	CSVEVRDRPSYEQYF
TRBV30	13	CAWGGQSQETQYF